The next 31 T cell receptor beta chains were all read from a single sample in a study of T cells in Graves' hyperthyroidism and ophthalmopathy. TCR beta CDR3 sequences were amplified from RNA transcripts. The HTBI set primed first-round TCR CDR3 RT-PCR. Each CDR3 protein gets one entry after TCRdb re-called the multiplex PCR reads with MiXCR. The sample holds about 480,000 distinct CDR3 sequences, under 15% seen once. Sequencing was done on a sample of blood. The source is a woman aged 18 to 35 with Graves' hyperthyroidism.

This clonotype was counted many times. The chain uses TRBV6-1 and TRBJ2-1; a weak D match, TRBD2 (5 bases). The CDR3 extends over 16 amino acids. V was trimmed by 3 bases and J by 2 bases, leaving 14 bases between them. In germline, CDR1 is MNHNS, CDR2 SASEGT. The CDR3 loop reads CASSDSVALPYNEQFF. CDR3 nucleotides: TGTGCCAGCAGTGATTCCGTAGCGCTCCCCTACAATGAGCAGTTCTTC.

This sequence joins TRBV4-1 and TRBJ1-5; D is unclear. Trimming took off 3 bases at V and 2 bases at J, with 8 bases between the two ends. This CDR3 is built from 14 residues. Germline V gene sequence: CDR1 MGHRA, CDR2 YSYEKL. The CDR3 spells CASSHNERNQPQHF. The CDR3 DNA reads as TGCGCCAGCAGCCACAACGAACGCAATCAGCCCCAGCATTTT.

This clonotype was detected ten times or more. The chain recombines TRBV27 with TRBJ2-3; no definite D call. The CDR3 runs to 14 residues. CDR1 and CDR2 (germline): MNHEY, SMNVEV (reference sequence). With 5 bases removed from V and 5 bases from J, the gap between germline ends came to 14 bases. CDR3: CASSDHDGRDTQYF. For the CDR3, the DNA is TGTGCCAGCAGTGATCATGACGGCCGAGATACGCAGTATTTT.

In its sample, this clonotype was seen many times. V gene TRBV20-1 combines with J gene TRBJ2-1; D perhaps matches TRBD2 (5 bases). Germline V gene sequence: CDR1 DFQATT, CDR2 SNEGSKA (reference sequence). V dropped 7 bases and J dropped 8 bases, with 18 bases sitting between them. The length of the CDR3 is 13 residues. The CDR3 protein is CSGGQTAADEQFF. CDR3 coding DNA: TGCAGTGGAGGGCAAACTGCCGCCGATGAGCAGTTCTTC.

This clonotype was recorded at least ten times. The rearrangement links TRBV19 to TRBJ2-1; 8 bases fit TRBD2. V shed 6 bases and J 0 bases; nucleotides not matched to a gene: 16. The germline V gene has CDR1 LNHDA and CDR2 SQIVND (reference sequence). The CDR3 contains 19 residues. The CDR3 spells CASSSYEAIAGSSYNEQFF. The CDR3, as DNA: TGTGCCAGTAGCTCGTATGAGGCTATAGCGGGGAGCTCCTACAATGAGCAGTTCTTC. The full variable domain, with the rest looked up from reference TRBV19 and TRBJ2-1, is DGGITQSPKYLFRKEGQNVTLSCEQNLNHDAMYWYRQDPGQGLRLIYYSQIVNDFQKGDIAEGYSVSREKKESFPLTVTSAQKNPTAFYLCASSSYEAIAGSSYNEQFFGPGTRLTVL.

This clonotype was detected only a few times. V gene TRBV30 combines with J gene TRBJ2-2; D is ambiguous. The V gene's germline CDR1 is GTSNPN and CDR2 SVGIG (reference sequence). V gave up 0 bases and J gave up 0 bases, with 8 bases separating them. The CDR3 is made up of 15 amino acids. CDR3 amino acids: CAWSVRRSNTGELFF. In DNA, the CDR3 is TGTGCCTGGAGTGTAAGACGGTCGAACACCGGGGAGCTGTTTTTT.

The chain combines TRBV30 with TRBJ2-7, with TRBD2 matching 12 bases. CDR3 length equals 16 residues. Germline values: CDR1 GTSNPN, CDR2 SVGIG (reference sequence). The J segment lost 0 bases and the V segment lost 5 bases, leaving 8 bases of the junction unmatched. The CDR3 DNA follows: TGTGCCTGGGCGAACTTGGGACTAGCGGGCTCCTACGAGCAGTACTTC. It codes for CAWANLGLAGSYEQYF.

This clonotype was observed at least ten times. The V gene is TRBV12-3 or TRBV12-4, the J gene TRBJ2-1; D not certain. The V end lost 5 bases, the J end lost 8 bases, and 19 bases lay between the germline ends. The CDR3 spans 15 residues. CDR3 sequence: CASSSLGFGPHEQFF. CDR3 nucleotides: TGTGCCAGCAGTAGCCTAGGTTTTGGTCCCCATGAGCAGTTCTTC.

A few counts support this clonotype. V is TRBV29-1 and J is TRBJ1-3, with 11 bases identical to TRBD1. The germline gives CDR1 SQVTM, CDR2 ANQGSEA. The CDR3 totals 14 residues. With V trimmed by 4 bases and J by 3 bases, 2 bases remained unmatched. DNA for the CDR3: TGCAGCGTTGGGACAGGGGGCATTGGAAACACCATATATTTT. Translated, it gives CSVGTGGIGNTIYF.

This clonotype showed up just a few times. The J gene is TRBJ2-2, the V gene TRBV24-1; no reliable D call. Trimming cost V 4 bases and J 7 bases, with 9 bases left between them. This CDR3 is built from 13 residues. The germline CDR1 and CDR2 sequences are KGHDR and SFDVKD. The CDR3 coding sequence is TGTGCCACCAGTGACCCCCTTATCGGGGAGCTGTTTTTT. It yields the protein CATSDPLIGELFF.

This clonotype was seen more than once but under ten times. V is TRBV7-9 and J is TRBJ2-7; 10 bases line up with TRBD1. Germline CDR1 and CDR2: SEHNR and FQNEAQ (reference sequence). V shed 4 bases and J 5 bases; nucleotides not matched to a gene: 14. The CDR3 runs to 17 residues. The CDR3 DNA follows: TGTGCCAGCAGCTATAGGTCCGGGACAGGGGCTTTGGACGAGCAGTACTTC. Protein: CASSYRSGTGALDEQYF.

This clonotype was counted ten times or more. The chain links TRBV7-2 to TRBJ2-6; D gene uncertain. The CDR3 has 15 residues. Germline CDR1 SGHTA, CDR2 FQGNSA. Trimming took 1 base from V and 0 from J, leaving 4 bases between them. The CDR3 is CASSLGLSGANVLTF. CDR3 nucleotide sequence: TGTGCCAGCAGCTTAGGACTCTCTGGGGCCAACGTCCTGACTTTC.

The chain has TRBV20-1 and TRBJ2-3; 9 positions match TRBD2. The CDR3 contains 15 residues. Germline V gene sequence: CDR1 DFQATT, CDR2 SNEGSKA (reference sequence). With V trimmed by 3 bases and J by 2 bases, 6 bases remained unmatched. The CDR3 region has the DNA TGCAGTGCTAGCCAGACTAGCGGACCCACAGATACGCAGTATTTT. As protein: CSASQTSGPTDTQYF.

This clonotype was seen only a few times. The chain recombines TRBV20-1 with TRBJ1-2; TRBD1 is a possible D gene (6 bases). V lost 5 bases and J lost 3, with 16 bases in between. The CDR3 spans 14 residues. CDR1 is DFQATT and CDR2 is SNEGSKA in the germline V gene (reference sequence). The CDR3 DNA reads TGCAGTGCTGAAAACAGGGAGAGGGACTATGGCTACACCTTC. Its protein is CSAENRERDYGYTF.

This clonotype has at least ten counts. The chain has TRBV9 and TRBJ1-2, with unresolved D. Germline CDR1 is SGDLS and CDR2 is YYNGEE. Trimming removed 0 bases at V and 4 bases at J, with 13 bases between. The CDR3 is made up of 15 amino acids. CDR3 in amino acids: CASSVGVMGFYGYTF. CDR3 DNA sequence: TGTGCCAGCAGCGTAGGAGTAATGGGGTTCTATGGCTACACCTTC.

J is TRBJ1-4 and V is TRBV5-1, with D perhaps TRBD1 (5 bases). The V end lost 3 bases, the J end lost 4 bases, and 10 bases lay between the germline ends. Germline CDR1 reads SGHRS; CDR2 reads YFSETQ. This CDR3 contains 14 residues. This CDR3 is CASSSGPVNEKLFF. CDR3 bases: TGCGCCAGCAGCTCGGGACCGGTTAATGAAAAACTGTTTTTT.

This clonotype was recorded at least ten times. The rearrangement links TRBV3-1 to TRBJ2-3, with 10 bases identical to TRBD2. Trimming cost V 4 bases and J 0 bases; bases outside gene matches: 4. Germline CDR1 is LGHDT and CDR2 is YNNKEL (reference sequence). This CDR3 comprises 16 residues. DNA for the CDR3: TGTGCCAGCAGCCTTTTACTAGCGGGAAGCACAGATACGCAGTATTTT. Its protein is CASSLLLAGSTDTQYF.

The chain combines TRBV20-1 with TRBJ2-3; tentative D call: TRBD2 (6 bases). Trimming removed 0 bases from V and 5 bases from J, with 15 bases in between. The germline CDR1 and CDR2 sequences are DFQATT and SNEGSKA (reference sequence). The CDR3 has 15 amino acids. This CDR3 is CSARDSQRRGDTQYF. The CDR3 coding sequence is TGCAGTGCTAGAGATAGCCAGCGGAGGGGAGATACGCAGTATTTT.

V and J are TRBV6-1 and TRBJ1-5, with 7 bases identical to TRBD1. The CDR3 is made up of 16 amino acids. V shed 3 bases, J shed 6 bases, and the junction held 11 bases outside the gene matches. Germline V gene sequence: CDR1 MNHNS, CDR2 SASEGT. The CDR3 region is CASSEQGELTVQPQHF. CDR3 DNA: TGTGCCAGCAGTGAGCAGGGGGAGCTGACAGTTCAGCCCCAGCATTTT.

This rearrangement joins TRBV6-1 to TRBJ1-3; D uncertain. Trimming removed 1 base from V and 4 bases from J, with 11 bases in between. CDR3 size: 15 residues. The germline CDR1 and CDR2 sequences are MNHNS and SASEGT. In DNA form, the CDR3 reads TGTGCCAGCAGTGAAGAACACTCTCTGGGAAACACCATATATTTT. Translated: CASSEEHSLGNTIYF.

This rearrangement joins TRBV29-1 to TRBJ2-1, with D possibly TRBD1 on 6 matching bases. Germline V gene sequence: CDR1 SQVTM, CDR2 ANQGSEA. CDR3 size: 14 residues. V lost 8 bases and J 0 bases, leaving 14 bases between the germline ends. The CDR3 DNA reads TGCAGCACTTCCGGGACAAGCTCCTACAATGAGCAGTTCTTC. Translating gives CSTSGTSSYNEQFF.

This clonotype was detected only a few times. The CDR3 coding sequence is TGTGCCAGCCCCACACCGGGCGGAACTAGCACAGATACGCAGTATTTT. It encodes CASPTPGGTSTDTQYF. The gene calls are TRBV6-1 and TRBJ2-3, with D uncertain. Trimming took off 8 bases at V and 0 bases at J, with 18 bases between the two ends. The CDR3 sequence is 16 residues long. Germline assignment: CDR1 MNHNS and CDR2 SASEGT.

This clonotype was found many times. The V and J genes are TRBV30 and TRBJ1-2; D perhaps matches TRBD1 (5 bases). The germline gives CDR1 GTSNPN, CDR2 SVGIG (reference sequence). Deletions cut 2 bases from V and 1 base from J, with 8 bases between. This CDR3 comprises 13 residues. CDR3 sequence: CAWSYDSNYGYTF. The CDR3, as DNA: TGTGCCTGGAGTTACGACAGTAACTATGGCTACACCTTC.

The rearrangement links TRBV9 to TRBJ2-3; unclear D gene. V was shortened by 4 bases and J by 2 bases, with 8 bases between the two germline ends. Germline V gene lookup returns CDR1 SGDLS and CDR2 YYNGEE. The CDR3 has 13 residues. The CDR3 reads CASSPQDTDTQYF. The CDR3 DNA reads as TGTGCCAGCAGCCCCCAGGACACAGATACGCAGTATTTT.

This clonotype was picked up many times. The CDR3 DNA reads as TGCCCCCGGGACAGTGACTCTGGAAACACCATATATTTT. Translated, it gives CPRDSDSGNTIYF. The chain recombines TRBV5-1 with TRBJ1-3; 7 bases align to TRBD1. Germline lookup yields CDR1 SGHRS and CDR2 YFSETQ. CDR3 length: 13 residues.

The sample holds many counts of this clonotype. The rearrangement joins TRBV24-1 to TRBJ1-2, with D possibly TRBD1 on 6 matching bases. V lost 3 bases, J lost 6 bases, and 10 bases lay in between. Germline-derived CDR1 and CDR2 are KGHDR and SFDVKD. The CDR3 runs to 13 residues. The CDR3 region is CATSDADRDGYTF. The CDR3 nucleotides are TGTGCCACCAGTGATGCGGACAGAGATGGCTACACCTTC.

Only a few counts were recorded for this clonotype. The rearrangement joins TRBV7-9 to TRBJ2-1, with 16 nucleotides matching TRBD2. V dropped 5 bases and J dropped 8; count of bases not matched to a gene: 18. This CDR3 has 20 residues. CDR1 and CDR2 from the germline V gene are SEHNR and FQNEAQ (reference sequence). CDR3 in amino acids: CASSPRYGTDGTSGRDEQFF. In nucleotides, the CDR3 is TGTGCCAGCAGCCCTAGATACGGGACAGATGGGACTAGCGGGAGGGATGAGCAGTTCTTC.

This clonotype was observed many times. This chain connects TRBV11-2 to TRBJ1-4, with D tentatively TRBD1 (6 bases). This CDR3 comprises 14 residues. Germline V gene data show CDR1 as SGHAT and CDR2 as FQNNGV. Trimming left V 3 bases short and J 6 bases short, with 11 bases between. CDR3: CASSFPGGDEKLFF. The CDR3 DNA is TGTGCCAGCAGCTTTCCCGGGGGCGATGAAAAACTGTTTTTT.

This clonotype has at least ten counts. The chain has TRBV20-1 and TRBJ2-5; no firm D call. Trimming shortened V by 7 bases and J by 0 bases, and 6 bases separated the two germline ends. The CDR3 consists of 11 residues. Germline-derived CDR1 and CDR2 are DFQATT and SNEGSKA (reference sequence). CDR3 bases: TGCAGTGAGCTCTACCAAGAGACCCAGTACTTC. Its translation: CSELYQETQYF.

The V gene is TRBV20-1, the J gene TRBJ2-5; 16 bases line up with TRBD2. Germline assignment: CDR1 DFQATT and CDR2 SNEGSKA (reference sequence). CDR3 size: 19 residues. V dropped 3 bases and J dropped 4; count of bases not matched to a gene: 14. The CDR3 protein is CSASSSGTSGRARGETQYF. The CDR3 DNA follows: TGCAGTGCTAGTTCCTCAGGGACTAGCGGGAGGGCCCGGGGAGAGACCCAGTACTTC.

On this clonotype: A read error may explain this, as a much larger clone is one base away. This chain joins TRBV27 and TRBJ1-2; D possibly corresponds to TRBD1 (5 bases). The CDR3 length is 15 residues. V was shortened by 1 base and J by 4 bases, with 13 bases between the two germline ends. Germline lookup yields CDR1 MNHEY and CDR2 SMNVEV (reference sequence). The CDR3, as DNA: TGTGCCAGCAGTTTATGGCAGGGTGATAGCTATGGCTACACCTTC. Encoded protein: CASSLWQGDSYGYTF.